This is a list of T cell receptor beta chains from one sample in a study of cytomegalovirus exposure and HLA in healthy donors. The assay was immunoSEQ multiplex PCR, and TCRdb's table has in-frame clones only and misses some. This sample has about 140,000 clones, with around three quarters found just once. Sequenced: PBMCs. These receptors were collected from a man aged 40-55 years in good health and CMV-seronegative. Both conserved end residues are part of each CDR3. Each record gives: D gene, J gene, clone size, CDR3 length, V gene, CDR3 DNA, CDR3 protein. The D gene is left open where the match is weak. A row's size may be missing; if present it is once, few, many or a size class.

>TRBD1|TRBJ2-7|-|16|TRBV27
TGTGCCAGCAGTCCGCTCCGGGACAGAAACGCCTACGAGCAGTACTTC
CASSPLRDRNAYEQYF
>TRBD1|TRBJ2-7|-|14|TRBV6-1
TGTGCCAGCAGTGAAACAGGGGGCGCCTACGAGCAGTACTTC
CASSETGGAYEQYF
>-|TRBJ2-4|-|14|TRBV6-5
TGTGCCAGCAGTTACTCGAGGTCAGAGAGCAGTCAGTACTTC
CASSYSRSESSQYF
>-|TRBJ1-5|-|16|TRBV19
TGTGCCAGTAGTATAGATCCGGGGGTGCCGAGGCAGCCCCAGCATTTT
CASSIDPGVPRQPQHF
>-|TRBJ2-6|-|16|TRBV5-1
TGCGCCAGCAGCCCAGCACAGGGAACCGGGGCCAACGTCCTGACTTTC
CASSPAQGTGANVLTF
>TRBD2|TRBJ2-1|-|15|TRBV27
TGTGCCAGCAGGCTGGGGACTAGTCCACAATGGGAGCAGTTCTTC
CASRLGTSPQWEQFF
>-|TRBJ1-5|-|14|TRBV19
TGTGCCAGTAGGCAGGATTTCGGCAATCAGCCCCAGCATTTT
CASRQDFGNQPQHF
>-|TRBJ2-7|-|13|TRBV28
TGTGCCAGCAGTTGGCAGGGTCCCTACGAGCAGTACTTC
CASSWQGPYEQYF
>TRBD2|TRBJ2-3|-|17|TRBV7-2
TGTGCCAGCAGCTTAGGACTAGCGGGGGCCACCACAGATACGCAGTATTTT
CASSLGLAGATTDTQYF
>TRBD1|TRBJ1-2|-|15|TRBV5-4
TGTGCCAGCAGCTTGGGTACAGGGGGAGGCTATGGCTACACCTTC
CASSLGTGGGYGYTF
>TRBD2|TRBJ2-1|-|15|TRBV6-4
TGTGCCAGCAGCGGAACTAGCGGGGCTATGGATGAGCAGTTCTTC
CASSGTSGAMDEQFF
>TRBD1|TRBJ1-2|-|14|TRBV7-9
TGTGCCAGCAGCTTGGGGCAGGGGGCCGATGGCTACACCTTC
CASSLGQGADGYTF
>TRBD2|TRBJ2-1|-|14|TRBV29-1
TGCAGCGTCCTACTAGCGGGAGCCCCGTTGGAGCAGTTCTTC
CSVLLAGAPLEQFF
>-|TRBJ1-1|-|13|TRBV7-9
TGTGCCAGCAGCTTAGCAGCGGACTATGAAGCTTTCTTT
CASSLAADYEAFF
>TRBD1|TRBJ2-3|-|15|TRBV15
TGTGCCACCAGCGGGGGACAGGGAAGCACAGATACGCAGTATTTT
CATSGGQGSTDTQYF
>TRBD2|TRBJ2-7|-|16|TRBV13
TGTGCCAGCAGCTTAGCGTCTAGCGGGGGAGGCTACGAGCAGTACTTC
CASSLASSGGGYEQYF
>-|TRBJ2-7|once|13|TRBV30
TGTGCCTGGGCCTTCGGACAGCACTACGAGCAGTACTTC
CAWAFGQHYEQYF
>TRBD2|TRBJ2-7|few|14|TRBV6-5
TGTGCCAGCAGTCGTAGCGGGACCTCCTACGAGCAGTACTTC
CASSRSGTSYEQYF
>TRBD2|TRBJ2-7|-|15|TRBV7-9
TGTGCCAGCAGCTTAGGGACTAGCGGGGGTTACGAGCAGTACTTC
CASSLGTSGGYEQYF
>-|TRBJ2-2|-|14|TRBV5-1
TGCGCCAGCAGCGTGGACATAAACACCGGGGAGCTGTTTTTT
CASSVDINTGELFF